This T cell receptor (beta chain) was found in a study of glioma-infiltrating T cells after dendritic cell vaccination. About the study: Between the early 2000s and the early 2010s, patients got autologous tumor lysate-pulsed dendritic cell vaccines.

Noted time point: after dendritic cell vaccination, including at tumor progression/relapse. None of the glioblastoma patients had an isocitrate dehydrogenase mutation. The junction had 5 bases not matched to a gene; V was cut back by 5 bases and J by 6 bases. This CDR3 contains 13 residues. CDR1 SGHTA and CDR2 FQGNSA come from the germline V gene. The primer mix had 60 V beta and 13 J beta primers. The repertoire was sequenced with immunoSEQ multiplex PCR; TCRdb's copy has only in-frame clones and lacks some. The sample includes 90,000 to 95,000 clones, approximately 80% of them seen just once. This specimen consisted of blood, obtained after dendritic cell vaccination. The V gene is TRBV7-2, the J gene TRBJ2-7; 9 bases are shared with TRBD1. The TCR originated in a human donor with glioblastoma. The CDR3 bases are TGTGCCAGCAGCCCACAGGGGGCGATCGAGCAGTACTTC. It yields the protein CASSPQGAIEQYF. Variable domain in full (rest from reference TRBV7-2 and TRBJ2-7): GAGVSQSPSNKVTEKGKDVELRCDPISGHTALYWYRQSLGQGLEFLIYFQGNSAPDKSGLPSDRFSAERTGGSVSTLTIQRTQQEDSAVYLCASSPQGAIEQYFGPGTRLTVT.